This TCR beta chain was identified during a study of blood T cells in healthy people across ages. Study-wide results and limits: The unsorted PBMCs prevented any conclusive comparison of naive versus antigen-experienced cells.

PCR was performed a second time for about 6 to 12 cycles using a sample-barcoded 5' primer and a J-beta primer mix. Every cDNA molecule bore a tag from a template-switch adaptor containing 12 random nucleotides. TCRdb independently ran MiXCR on the 5' RACE reads; one entry per CDR3 protein. This repertoire shows around 800,000 distinct CDR3 sequences, approximately 53% found once; its top ten account for roughly 37%. J was trimmed by 0 bases and V by 5 bases; bases with no gene match: 9. The CDR3 is made up of 16 amino acids. CDR1 is DFQATT, CDR2 SNEGSKA, per germline (reference sequence). Comment on this clonotype: Its antigen is unknown.

PBMCs, at least 6.5 million per sample, were isolated. Samples each yielded at least 5 micrograms of total RNA. V gene TRBV20-1 combines with J gene TRBJ2-4; 8 nucleotides match TRBD1. Source material: blood. The sequence came from an elderly man in good health. The CDR3 protein is CSAEPGQALAKNIQYF. In DNA, the CDR3 is TGCAGTGCTGAACCGGGACAGGCTCTAGCCAAAAACATTCAGTACTTC.